This T cell receptor beta chain was obtained from a study of OX40 agonist ivuxolimab in advanced cancers. TCRdb's copy holds only in-frame clones and misses some; the assay was immunoSEQ multiplex PCR. Of 150,000 to 190,000 clones in the sample, roughly 94% were seen once. Trimming removed 2 bases at V and 3 bases at J, with 14 bases between. Germline CDR1 is SGHRS and CDR2 is YFSETQ. This CDR3 has 15 residues. V is TRBV5-1 and J is TRBJ1-1, with TRBD1 as a possible D gene (6 bases). The receptor was derived from an adult with an advanced solid tumor such as melanoma, head and neck, liver or kidney cancer. Sequencing used CD4+ or CD8+ T cells sorted from blood, obtained in a trial of the OX40 agonist ivuxolimab. CDR3 DNA sequence: TGCGCCAGCAGCTTTCAACAAGGGGGGGACACTGAAGCTTTCTTT. It codes for CASSFQQGGDTEAFF.